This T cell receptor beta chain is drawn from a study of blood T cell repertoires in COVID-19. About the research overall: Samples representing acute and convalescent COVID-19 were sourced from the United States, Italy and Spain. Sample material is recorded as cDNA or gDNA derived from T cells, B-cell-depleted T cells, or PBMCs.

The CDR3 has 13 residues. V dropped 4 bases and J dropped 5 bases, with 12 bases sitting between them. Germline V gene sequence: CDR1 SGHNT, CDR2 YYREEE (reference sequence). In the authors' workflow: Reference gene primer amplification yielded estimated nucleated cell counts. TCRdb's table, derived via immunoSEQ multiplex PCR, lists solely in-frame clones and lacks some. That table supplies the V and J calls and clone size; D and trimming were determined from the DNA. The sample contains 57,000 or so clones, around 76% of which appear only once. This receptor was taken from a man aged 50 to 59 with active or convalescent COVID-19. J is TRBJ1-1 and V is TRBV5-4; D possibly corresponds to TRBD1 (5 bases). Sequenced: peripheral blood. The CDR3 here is CASSADSGTEAFF. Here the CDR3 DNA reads TGTGCCAGCAGCGCCGACAGCGGGACTGAAGCTTTCTTT.